The 9 T cell receptor beta chains below were found in one sample sequenced in a study of T cells after somatic rescue of genetic block. Assay used: immunoSEQ multiplex PCR; TCRdb lists only in-frame clones, some missing. The table lists fewer than 150,000 clones, 75% to 95% of them singletons, with over 1.1% in the top ten. The material sequenced was peripheral blood mononuclear cells (PBMCs). The receptors derive from a woman aged 18-29 years.

The J gene is TRBJ1-1, the V gene TRBV4-3; D is unresolved. Germline CDR1 and CDR2: LGHNA and YSLEER. V shed 0 bases and J shed 7 bases, with 12 bases lying between them. The CDR3 runs 14 residues. CDR3 in amino acids: CASSQDFTQHEAFF. The DNA for the CDR3 is TGCGCCAGCAGCCAAGACTTCACACAGCATGAAGCTTTCTTT.

This clone appeared a few times. The chain employs TRBV6-1 and TRBJ1-1, with unresolved D. The CDR3 sequence is 13 residues long. Germline values: CDR1 MNHNS, CDR2 SASEGT. V was clipped by 1 base and J by 7 bases, with 10 bases between them. The CDR3, as DNA: TGTGCCAGCAGTGAAGTAAGAGGAGTTGAAGCTTTCTTT. As protein: CASSEVRGVEAFF.

CDR3 DNA: TGTGCCAGCAGCTTCCTTGCAGGGGGCGAGTTAGAGGAGCAGTACTTC. Protein product: CASSFLAGGELEEQYF. This chain connects TRBV7-6 to TRBJ2-7, with 8 bases lining up with TRBD1. With V trimmed by 3 bases and J by 7 bases, 14 bases remained unmatched. CDR3 length: 16 amino acids. The germline gives CDR1 SGHVS, CDR2 FNYEAQ.

This chain joins TRBV4-3 and TRBJ2-2, with 11 bases lining up with TRBD2. CDR3 length: 16 amino acids. Germline V CDR1 and CDR2: LGHNA, YSLEER. V was clipped by 2 bases and J by 4 bases; unmatched bases: 3. CDR3 loop: CASSQLAGGPTGELFF. The CDR3 DNA sequence: TGCGCCAGCAGCCAATTAGCGGGGGGGCCCACCGGGGAGCTGTTTTTT.

The chain's CDR3 is CASRPGQGAGRAQHF. The CDR3 DNA reads as TGCGCCAGCAGACCAGGACAGGGGGCGGGTAGGGCCCAGCATTTT. The V gene is TRBV10-2, the J gene TRBJ1-5, with TRBD1 matching over 11 bases. V shed 6 bases and J 11 bases; nucleotides not matched to a gene: 12. CDR1 WSHSY and CDR2 SAAADI come from the germline V gene. The CDR3 loop spans 15 amino acids.

This chain uses TRBV21-1 with TRBJ2-7; the table's D gene call, TRBD1, was not cross checked with the DNA. TRBV21-1 represents a pseudogene. This CDR3 is built from 17 residues. The CDR3 DNA reads TGTGCCAGCAACACCCCAGGGACAGATCATATACCCTACGAGCAGTACTTC. It codes for CASNTPGTDHIPYEQYF.

This clone was recorded many times. The chain has TRBV4-3 and TRBJ2-6; D unclear. The germline V and J ends were trimmed by 0 bases and 2 bases, with 8 bases remaining between them. CDR3 length: 16 amino acids. Per the germline V gene, CDR1 is LGHNA and CDR2 is YSLEER. Here the CDR3 reads CASSQDPMAGANVLTF. The CDR3 DNA reads as TGCGCCAGCAGCCAAGATCCCATGGCTGGGGCCAACGTCCTGACTTTC.

The genes are TRBV2 and TRBJ2-1, with 10 bases matching TRBD2. Losses at the gene ends were 6 bases for V and 4 bases for J; bases not matched to a gene: 6. Germline V lookup: CDR1 SNHLY, CDR2 FYNNEI. The CDR3 spans 15 residues. CDR3 coding DNA: TGTGCCAGCAGAGCTAGCGGGGGCCAATACAATGAGCAGTTCTTC. This encodes CASRASGGQYNEQFF. The full variable domain, in which reference TRBV2 and TRBJ2-1 provide the parts outside the CDR3, is EPEVTQTPSHQVTQMGQEVILRCVPISNHLYFYWYRQILGQKVEFLVSFYNNEISEKSEIFDDQFSVERPDGSNFTLKIRSTKLEDSAMYFCASRASGGQYNEQFFGPGTRLTVL.

The genes are TRBV6-5 and TRBJ2-7, with a tentative D call TRBD2 (5 bases). Per germline, CDR1 MNHEY and CDR2 SVGAGI. The CDR3 extends over 15 amino acids. V was clipped by 7 bases and J by 3 bases, with 19 bases between them. CDR3 DNA: TGTGCCAGCACCGTTACTCGAGGCCGGGGCTACGAGCAGTACTTC. This sequence encodes CASTVTRGRGYEQYF.